Following are 5 T cell receptor beta chains from one sample sequenced in a study of CD8 T cells in Susac syndrome. Reverse transcription of roughly 0.5 to 1 ug RNA was carried out with random hexamers. Each CDR3 protein is one row after TCRdb ran MiXCR on the immunoSEQ multiplex PCR reads. In the table there are approximately 300,000 distinct CDR3 sequences, approximately 91% of which are singletons. Sequenced sample: CD8+ T cells from PBMCs. The receptor source for this set is a human donor with multiple sclerosis.

With respect to this clonotype: Germline is not matched at one junction end, which may reflect a read error. The chain links TRBV7-9 to TRBJ2-3; possible D gene TRBD1, 6 bases. Germline assignment: CDR1 SEHNR and CDR2 FQNEAQ (reference sequence). This CDR3 is built from 14 residues. The CDR3: CASRLGGSTDTQYF. CDR3 bases: TGTGCCAGCAGGTTAGGGGGTTCCACAGATACGCAGTATTTT.

The V and J genes are TRBV6-2 or TRBV6-3 and TRBJ2-1, with D possibly matching TRBD1 (6 bases). The CDR3 extends over 14 amino acids. With 1 base removed from V and 3 bases from J, the gap between germline ends came to 7 bases. Germline CDR1 is MNHEY and CDR2 is SVGEGT. The DNA for the CDR3 is TGTGCCAGCAGTTACTTGGACAGCTACAATGAGCAGTTCTTC. It is translated as CASSYLDSYNEQFF.

CDR3 loop: CASSLLEGAKNEQFF. CDR3 in DNA: TGTGCCAGCAGTTTATTGGAGGGGGCTAAAAATGAGCAGTTCTTC. This chain links TRBV28 with TRBJ2-1; possibly TRBD1 for D (7 bases). The CDR3 runs to 15 residues. Germline assignment: CDR1 MDHEN and CDR2 SYDVKM. V was trimmed by 1 base and J by 7 bases, leaving 14 bases between them.

V is TRBV19 and J is TRBJ2-2; TRBD1 matches at 8 bases. Germline V gives CDR1 LNHDA, CDR2 SQIVND (reference sequence). CDR3 size: 15 residues. The V segment lost 9 bases and the J segment 3 bases; nucleotides outside the gene matches: 9. In DNA form, the CDR3 reads TGTGCCAGCGAACCAGGGGGCGCCGACACCGGGGAGCTGTTTTTT. This encodes CASEPGGADTGELFF.

The chain couples TRBV5-6 to TRBJ1-6; a weak D match, TRBD1 (5 bases). Germline values: CDR1 SGHDT, CDR2 YYEEEE. The CDR3 has 16 amino acids. The germline V and J ends were trimmed by 4 bases and 4 bases, with 15 bases remaining between them. CDR3: CASSPTGGSYNSPLHF. The CDR3 DNA is TGTGCCAGCAGCCCGACGGGGGGGTCTTATAATTCACCCCTCCACTTT.